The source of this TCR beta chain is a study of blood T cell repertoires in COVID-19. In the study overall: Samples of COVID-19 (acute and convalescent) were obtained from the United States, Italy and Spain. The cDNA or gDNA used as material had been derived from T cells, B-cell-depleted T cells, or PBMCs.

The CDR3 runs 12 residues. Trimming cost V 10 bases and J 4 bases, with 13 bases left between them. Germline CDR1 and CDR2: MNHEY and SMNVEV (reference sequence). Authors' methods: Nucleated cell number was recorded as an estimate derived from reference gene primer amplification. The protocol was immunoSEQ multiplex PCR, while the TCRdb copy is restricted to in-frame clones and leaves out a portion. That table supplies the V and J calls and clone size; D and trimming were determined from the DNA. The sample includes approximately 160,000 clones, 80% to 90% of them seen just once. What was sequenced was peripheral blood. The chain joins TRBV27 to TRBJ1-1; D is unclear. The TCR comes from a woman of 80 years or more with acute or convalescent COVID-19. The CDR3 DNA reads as TGTGCCACCCGGGGATTCGGCACTGAAGCTTTCTTT. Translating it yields CATRGFGTEAFF.